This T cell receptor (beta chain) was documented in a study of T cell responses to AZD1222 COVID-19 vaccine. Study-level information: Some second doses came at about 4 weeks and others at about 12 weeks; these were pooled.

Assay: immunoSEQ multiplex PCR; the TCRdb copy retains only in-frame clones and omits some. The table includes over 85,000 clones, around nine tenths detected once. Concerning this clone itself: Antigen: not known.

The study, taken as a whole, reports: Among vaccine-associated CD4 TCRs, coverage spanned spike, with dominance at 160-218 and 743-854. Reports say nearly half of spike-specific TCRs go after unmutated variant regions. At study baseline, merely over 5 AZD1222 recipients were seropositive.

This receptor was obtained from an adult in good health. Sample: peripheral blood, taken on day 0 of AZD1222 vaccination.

The DNA of the CDR3 is TGTGCCACCAGCAGGGTTACAGGTTCCTACGAGCAGTACTTC. Translated: CATSRVTGSYEQYF. The rearrangement uses TRBV15 and TRBJ2-7; weak D call: TRBD1 (5 bases). Germline V lookup: CDR1 LNHNV, CDR2 YYDKDF (reference sequence). CDR3 length equals 14 residues. The V gene lost 3 bases and the J gene lost 1 base, with 10 bases spanning the gap.